This T cell receptor (beta chain) came from a study of CD8+CD57+ T cells in acquired aplastic anemia. The study's findings and limits: About 30 CD8+ CDR3 sequences occurred in both the patients and the controls. Controls did not differ significantly from patients in CD8+ Simpson's diversity.

Template material for TCR beta VDJ and CDR3 profiling consisted of genomic DNA. TCRdb called the reads again in MiXCR, with one record for every CDR3 protein. The sample has 150,000 to 200,000 distinct CDR3 sequences; around 48% are singletons. This clonotype came up many times. Antigen specificity is unknown. Only patients with CD8+CD57+ cell expansion on flow cytometry were chosen for sequencing. Per the germline V gene, CDR1 is SGDLS and CDR2 is YYNGEE. There are 15 residues in the CDR3. Trimming cost V 0 bases and J 0 bases, with 7 bases left between them. Sequencing used sorted CD4+, CD8+, or CD8+CD57+ T cells (not recorded which) from PBMCs. The chain carries TRBV9 and TRBJ2-1; D assignment may be TRBD1 or TRBD2 (5 bases each). This receptor was identified in a human donor with aplastic anemia. The DNA of the CDR3 is TGTGCCAGCAGCGTAGAAGGGACCTCCTACAATGAGCAGTTCTTC. Translating gives CASSVEGTSYNEQFF.